This record covers a single T cell receptor beta chain. A much larger clonotype is one base distant, so this may be a read error. This specimen belongs to a study of T cells in Graves' hyperthyroidism and ophthalmopathy. Amplification of TCR beta CDR3 regions was performed using RNA transcripts as template. The study used the HTBI primer set for a first-round RT-PCR of the TCR CDR3. Using its own MiXCR run on the multiplex PCR reads, TCRdb lists one record per CDR3 protein. This table has over 700,000 distinct CDR3 sequences, roughly 20% appearing once. Germline V gene sequence: CDR1 SGHAT, CDR2 FQNNGV. The V and J ends lost 2 bases and 5 bases respectively, with 15 bases between them. The CDR3 extends over 15 amino acids.

Sequenced: blood. This receptor was obtained from a woman between 45 and 60 years old with Graves' hyperthyroidism that later progressed to Graves' ophthalmopathy. This chain connects TRBV11-2 to TRBJ2-5; either TRBD1 or TRBD2 may fit D (6 bases each). The CDR3 nucleotides read TGTGCCAGCAGCTTAACTAGCAGGGGCCACGAGACCCAGTACTTC. This gives the protein CASSLTSRGHETQYF.